This TCR beta chain was obtained from a study of cytomegalovirus exposure and HLA in healthy donors. Study overall: Earlier work reported 117 million unique TCR beta sequences from about 179 million T cells. General observations from the study: The investigators catalogued 160 or so TCR beta chains as cytomegalovirus-associated. An analysis was carried out at a later point. It showed that HLA-associated TCR beta chains were more clonally expanded than equally common non-associated chains. HLA-A and HLA-B allele assignments for most subjects were reportedly predicted accurately using TCR beta sequences.

Notes on this clone: Its antigen is currently unknown.

Germline V gives CDR1 SGHTA, CDR2 FQGNSA. Trimming cost V 5 bases and J 6 bases; bases outside gene matches: 3. There are 14 residues in the CDR3. Primers included in the PCR were 60 Vbeta and 13 Jbeta primers. Only in-frame clones appear in the TCRdb table, and some are missing; sequencing was by immunoSEQ multiplex PCR. Of about 190,000 clones listed, around 87% were seen once; the top ten hold 1.5% to 2%. The rearrangement links TRBV7-2 to TRBJ1-5; 11 nucleotides line up with TRBD1. The sequence derives from a woman under 30 in good health and CMV-seronegative. The sequencing input was PBMCs. This CDR3 reads CASSPGQGGQPQHF. CDR3 DNA sequence: TGTGCCAGCAGCCCGGGACAGGGGGGTCAGCCCCAGCATTTT.